The 7 T cell receptor beta chains reported below all come from one sample, sequenced in a study of T cell responses to AZD1222 COVID-19 vaccine. This table comes from immunoSEQ multiplex PCR, and its TCRdb copy is limited to in-frame clones, with some not included. The table shows around 80,000 clones, with around 93% occurring only once. This sample comprised peripheral blood, obtained 28 days after the second AZD1222 dose. The receptors come from an adult who received the AZD1222 COVID-19 vaccine.

The gene calls are TRBV11-1 and TRBJ2-1, with D possibly being TRBD1 (6 bases). Germline V gives CDR1 SGHAT, CDR2 FQDESV (reference sequence). The CDR3 is 15 residues long. V was cut by 0 bases and J by 4 bases, with 10 bases left in between. DNA for the CDR3: TGTGCCAGCAGCTTAGCGGGACAATTATACAATGAGCAGTTCTTC. Its translation is CASSLAGQLYNEQFF.

The rearrangement joins TRBV29-1 to TRBJ2-1, with D unresolved. The V end was cut by 8 bases, the J end by 6 bases, with 14 bases between. Germline-derived CDR1 and CDR2 are SQVTM and ANQGSEA. CDR3 size: 12 residues. The CDR3 DNA sequence: TGCAGCTCCGGAGCTTGGGGCAATGAGCAGTTCTTC. This gives the protein CSSGAWGNEQFF.

The V gene is TRBV5-1, the J gene TRBJ2-3; D is possibly TRBD2 (5 bases). The CDR3 spans 15 residues. Trimming took 4 bases from V and 2 from J, leaving 14 bases between them. Germline loops: CDR1 SGHRS, CDR2 YFSETQ. Here the CDR3 DNA reads TGCGCCAGCAGCCCTCCGACGGGGAACACAGATACGCAGTATTTT. As protein: CASSPPTGNTDTQYF.

The chain couples TRBV10-3 to TRBJ1-5; possible D gene TRBD1, 6 bases. Germline loops: CDR1 ENHRY, CDR2 SYGVKD. There are 13 residues in the CDR3. With 6 bases removed from V and 6 bases from J, the gap between germline ends came to 12 bases. DNA for the CDR3: TGTGCCATCAGAGGGGGACGAGGTCAGCCCCAGCATTTT. Protein: CAIRGGRGQPQHF.

The gene calls are TRBV29-1 and TRBJ1-4; maybe TRBD1 (5 bases). The CDR3 consists of 13 residues. Germline V gives CDR1 SQVTM, CDR2 ANQGSEA. The germline V and J ends were trimmed by 7 bases and 7 bases, with 16 bases remaining between them. CDR3: CSAGRGITEKLFF. DNA of the CDR3: TGCAGCGCAGGGCGGGGCATTACTGAAAAACTGTTTTTT.

This chain links TRBV6-1 with TRBJ1-4; D may be TRBD1 (5 bases). Per the germline V gene, CDR1 is MNHNS and CDR2 is SASEGT. The CDR3 is 14 residues long. V lost 3 bases and J lost 8, with 13 bases in between. CDR3 nucleotide sequence: TGTGCCAGCAGTGAGGGGGGAGCAGGGGAAAAACTGTTTTTT. Protein: CASSEGGAGEKLFF.

In this sample, this clone turned up once. The gene calls are TRBV18 and TRBJ2-1; D unresolved. Germline values: CDR1 KGHSH, CDR2 LQKENI. Trimming took off 0 bases at V and 9 bases at J, with 15 bases between the two ends. CDR3 size: 15 residues. CDR3 loop: CASSPPSQLASEQFF. The CDR3 nucleotides read TGTGCCAGCTCACCACCGAGTCAGTTAGCCAGTGAGCAGTTCTTC. Filled out from reference TRBV18 and TRBJ2-1, the complete variable domain reads NAGVMQNPRHLVRRRGQEARLRCSPMKGHSHVYWYRQLPEEGLKFMVYLQKENIIDESGMPKERFSAEFPKEGPSILRIQQVVRGDSAAYFCASSPPSQLASEQFFGPGTRLTVL.